Listed below are T cell receptor beta chains from one sample, sequenced in a study of ipilimumab plus nivolumab after autologous stem cell transplantation. Sequencing was performed with immunoSEQ multiplex PCR; in TCRdb, only in-frame clones are kept and a portion is missing. The sample includes over 75,000 clones, 83% of them seen just once. The sequenced sample was PBMCs, obtained in a trial of ipilimumab plus nivolumab as post-transplant consolidation. Receptors were obtained from a male donor with diffuse large B-cell lymphoma. The CDR3 runs from the conserved cysteine through the conserved F or W. A D gene is named only where the DNA matches it firmly. Part of the rows lack a size; the others show once, few, many or a class for expanded clones.

clone size,D gene,J gene,V gene,CDR3 DNA,CDR3 protein
.,.,TRBJ2-7,TRBV27,TGTGCCAGCAGGGAGGGGGGGGGATACGAGCAGTACTTC,CASREGGGYEQYF
.,TRBD1,TRBJ1-2,TRBV5-4,TGTGCCAGCAGCACGGACAGGGTGATGGGTGGCTACACCTTC,CASSTDRVMGGYTF
.,TRBD1,TRBJ2-3,TRBV27,TGTGCCAGCAGTTTATCGGGACAGGGGACTCCCGGGTTGTGGAATACGCAGTATTTT,CASSLSGQGTPGLWNTQYF
few,TRBD2,TRBJ2-3,TRBV7-8,TGTGCCAGCAGCACCGGGACTACATTCACAGATACGCAGTATTTT,CASSTGTTFTDTQYF
.,.,TRBJ1-5,TRBV4-1,TGCGCCAGCAGCCAAGTCCTCTTGGGGGATCAGCCCCAGCATTTT,CASSQVLLGDQPQHF
.,.,TRBJ1-3,TRBV19,TGTGCCAGTAAATCGGCTTGGATTTCTGGAAACACCATATATTTT,CASKSAWISGNTIYF
.,TRBD2,TRBJ2-1,TRBV7-3,TGTGCCAGCAGCTTCCGACTAGCGGGGGGGCACTACAATGAGCAGTTCTTC,CASSFRLAGGHYNEQFF
.,.,TRBJ2-7,TRBV27,TGTGCCAGCAGTTTAATGGGCACCCCCTACGAGCAGTACTTC,CASSLMGTPYEQYF
.,.,TRBJ1-1,TRBV23-1,TGCGCCAGCAGAGGGGGTGAAGCTTTCTTT,CASRGGEAFF
.,TRBD1,TRBJ1-5,TRBV7-2,TGTGCCAGCAGCCAAACAGGGGGGGATCAGCCCCAGCATTTT,CASSQTGGDQPQHF
few,TRBD2,TRBJ2-5,TRBV7-9,TGTGCCAGCAGCCCGGGACTAGCGGGGGCACAGACCCAGTACTTC,CASSPGLAGAQTQYF
.,TRBD1,TRBJ2-5,TRBV2,TGTGCCAGCAGACTCACCGGGACAGGGGGGGAGACCCAGTACTTC,CASRLTGTGGETQYF
few,.,TRBJ1-2,TRBV9,TGTGCCAGCAGCGTTTCGACAGTCAGCTATGGCTACACCTTC,CASSVSTVSYGYTF
.,.,TRBJ2-1,TRBV18,TGTGCCAGCTCACTGCAAGTGGTTGGTGGAGGGGTCAATGAGCAGTTCTTC,CASSLQVVGGGVNEQFF
.,TRBD1,TRBJ2-7,TRBV6-5,TGTGCCAGCAGTTACCTCGGGACAGGCTCCTACGAGCAGTACTTC,CASSYLGTGSYEQYF
once,.,TRBJ1-4,TRBV9,TGTGCCAGCAGCGGACCCAGAGGCCCTGCAACTAATGAAAAACTGTTTTTT,CASSGPRGPATNEKLFF
.,.,TRBJ1-1,TRBV7-2,TGTGCCAGCAGGCCCGGCCCAACGGTAGCTTTCTTT,CASRPGPTVAFF
.,.,TRBJ1-1,TRBV11-2,TGTGCCAGCAGCGCGGTTGGGGGCACTGAAGCTTTCTTT,CASSAVGGTEAFF
.,TRBD1,TRBJ2-1,TRBV2,TGTGCCAGCAGTGTTAAAGACAGGGGGCGGAATGAGCAGTTCTTC,CASSVKDRGRNEQFF
.,.,TRBJ1-3,TRBV7-2,TGTGCCAGCAGCTTACGGGAGTGGGACACCATATATTTT,CASSLREWDTIYF
.,.,TRBJ2-7,TRBV6-1,TGTGCCAGCAGTCCACAGGGAGGGATCTACGAGCAGTACTTC,CASSPQGGIYEQYF
.,.,TRBJ2-3,TRBV6-4,TGTGCCAGCAGTGCCACACAGATAGATACGCAGTATTTT,CASSATQIDTQYF
few,.,TRBJ2-7,TRBV7-9,TGTGCCAGCAGCTTAGAGCGGGCTATACGACCGTACGAGCAGTACTTC,CASSLERAIRPYEQYF
.,.,TRBJ2-5,TRBV9,TGTGCCAGCAGCGGCGGAGCTCGGGAGACCCAGTACTTC,CASSGGARETQYF
.,.,TRBJ1-2,TRBV11-2,TGTGCCAGCAGCCCGGGTACGGGGTACGGCTACACCTTC,CASSPGTGYGYTF
.,.,TRBJ2-7,TRBV30,TGTGCCTGGAGTGGAGTGGGACCCTACGAGCAGTACTTC,CAWSGVGPYEQYF
.,.,TRBJ1-5,TRBV2,TGTGCCAGCAGTAACGGGGTTCATAGCAATCAGCCCCAGCATTTT,CASSNGVHSNQPQHF
.,.,TRBJ2-1,TRBV10-3,TGTGCCATCAAAGATAGCCGGACGGATGAGCAGTTCTTC,CAIKDSRTDEQFF
once,TRBD1,TRBJ2-3,TRBV28,TGTGCCAGCAGCGCCCCGGGACAGGGCACAGATACGCAGTATTTT,CASSAPGQGTDTQYF
.,.,TRBJ2-5,TRBV20-1,TGCAGTGCAGGGCTGGAGACCCAGTACTTC,CSAGLETQYF
.,TRBD1,TRBJ1-2,TRBV15,TGTGCCACCAGCATAGGAGGACAGGGAGACGGCTACACCTTC,CATSIGGQGDGYTF
.,TRBD1,TRBJ1-3,TRBV7-8,TGTGCCAGCAGCTTAGGCGGACAGGGAAGAAACACCATATATTTT,CASSLGGQGRNTIYF
.,.,TRBJ2-2,TRBV5-1,TGCGCCAGCAGCTTGTCGGCAGGGCGTAACGGGGAGCTGTTTTTT,CASSLSAGRNGELFF
.,.,TRBJ2-7,TRBV27,TGTGCCAGCAGTTCCCACCACACAGGGTCCTCCGAGCAGTACTTC,CASSSHHTGSSEQYF